The rows below give T cell receptor beta chains drawn from one sample of a study of blood T cell repertoires in COVID-19. The assay was immunoSEQ multiplex PCR, and TCRdb's table has in-frame clones only and misses some. The data hold 25,000 to 35,000 clones, with 85% to 90% observed a single time. The sequencing sample was made of peripheral blood. These TCRs come from a man at least 80 years old with acute or convalescent COVID-19. Both conserved end residues are part of each CDR3. Fields, in order: D gene, V gene, clone size, J gene, CDR3 protein, CDR3 DNA. A D gene is named only where the DNA matches it firmly. Where a row states a size, it is once, few, many or the class of an expanded clone; other rows omit it.

TRBD1	TRBV9	NA	TRBJ1-2	CASSASRGHGYGYTF	TGTGCCAGCAGCGCTTCCAGGGGGCATGGCTATGGCTACACCTTC
NA	TRBV18	NA	TRBJ2-7	CASSPAGQFYEQYF	TGTGCCAGCTCACCAGCGGGACAGTTCTACGAGCAGTACTTC
TRBD2	TRBV27	NA	TRBJ2-3	CASRPIKGLAGPRDTQYF	TGTGCCAGCAGGCCAATTAAGGGGCTAGCGGGGCCCCGGGATACGCAGTATTTT
NA	TRBV7-2	few	TRBJ2-1	CASSFQGGEQFF	TGTGCCAGCAGCTTTCAGGGTGGTGAGCAGTTCTTC
NA	TRBV7-8	NA	TRBJ1-6	CASSLTPTDNSPLHF	TGTGCCAGCAGCTTAACCCCGACAGACAATTCACCCCTCCACTTT
TRBD1	TRBV30	NA	TRBJ1-2	CAWLGTGHYGYTF	TGTGCCTGGTTGGGGACAGGCCACTATGGCTACACCTTC
NA	TRBV28	once	TRBJ1-3	CASGFLSGNTIYF	TGTGCCTCCGGGTTTCTCTCTGGAAACACCATATATTTT
NA	TRBV28	NA	TRBJ1-5	CASSTYSNQPQHF	TGTGCCAGCAGCACCTATAGCAATCAGCCCCAGCATTTT
NA	TRBV2	NA	TRBJ2-3	CASKEQVPTGDTQYF	TGTGCCAGCAAGGAACAGGTACCCACCGGGGATACGCAGTATTTT
NA	TRBV19	NA	TRBJ1-6	CASSIGDSPLHF	TGTGCCAGTAGTATTGGAGATTCACCCCTCCACTTT
TRBD1	TRBV6-5	NA	TRBJ1-4	CASSTTGGIGEKLFF	TGTGCCAGCAGTACCACAGGGGGCATCGGTGAAAAACTGTTTTTT
NA	TRBV2	NA	TRBJ1-5	CASKAGYQPQHF	TGTGCCAGCAAGGCAGGGTATCAGCCCCAGCATTTT
NA	TRBV11-1	NA	TRBJ1-1	CASSLGDRTNTEAFF	TGTGCCAGCAGCTTAGGCGACAGAACAAACACTGAAGCTTTCTTT
NA	TRBV12-3/TRBV12-4	NA	TRBJ2-5	CASSFNQGETQYF	TGTGCCAGCAGTTTTAATCAGGGGGAGACCCAGTACTTC
TRBD1	TRBV2	NA	TRBJ2-6	CASGDRYSVGANVLTF	TGTGCCAGCGGGGACAGGTACTCTGTTGGGGCCAACGTCCTGACTTTC